This T cell receptor (beta chain) was obtained from a study of identical twins. Overall study results and limits: For cord blood, abundant beta clonotypes had fewer insertions, unlike memory repertoires, which showed none. Cross-sectional statistics underpinned the conclusions; the same donors were not followed.

Worth noting for this clonotype: Its antigen is as yet unknown.

A template switching step contributed a universal primer site, while unique molecular identifiers were present in the cDNA. Each CDR3 protein gets one entry after TCRdb re-called the 5' RACE reads with MiXCR. The sample lists more than 400,000 distinct CDR3 sequences, 15% seen once, with roughly 0.46% in the top ten. CDR3 length equals 16 residues. Looked up from germline, CDR1 is DFQATT and CDR2 is SNEGSKA (reference sequence). V shed 2 bases and J 2 bases; nucleotides not matched to a gene: 6. These data also formed part of another study, on yellow fever vaccine responses in identical twins.

The TCR was taken from a woman aged 18-35 years in good health. Sample: CD4+ T cells sorted from blood. The chain has TRBV20-1 and TRBJ2-1; TRBD2 matches at 10 bases. The CDR3 bases are TGCAGTGCTAGACCAATAAGCGGGGGGGCCTACAATGAGCAGTTCTTC. As protein: CSARPISGGAYNEQFF.